The TCR beta chain under discussion was sequenced for a study of blood T cell repertoires in COVID-19. About the research overall: Samples of COVID-19 (acute and convalescent) were obtained from the United States, Italy and Spain. From T cells, B-cell-depleted T cells, or PBMCs came the material, which was cDNA or gDNA.

Measured with immunoSEQ multiplex PCR; TCRdb has only the in-frame clones, and not every one. The top ten hold roughly 7.1% of the sample, which has around 290,000 clones, about 87% seen once. V lost 4 bases to trimming and J lost 5 bases, with 18 bases between them. The CDR3 contains 15 residues. Germline-derived CDR1 and CDR2 are SGDLS and YYNGEE. This chain joins TRBV9 and TRBJ2-5; the D gene is possibly TRBD2 (6 bases). This TCR derives from a woman between 50 and 59 years old who had recovered from COVID-19. Sequenced material: peripheral blood. The CDR3 region is CASSLVGGAGETQYF. The CDR3 DNA follows: TGTGCCAGCAGCCTAGTCGGCGGGGCGGGGGAGACCCAGTACTTC.